These T cell receptor beta chains were read from a single sample in a study of CD8+ T cells in alopecia areata. TCRdb's table, derived via immunoSEQ multiplex PCR, lists solely in-frame clones and lacks some. The sample lists fewer than 250,000 clones, around 64% occurring once. Sequences were derived from CD4+ T cells sorted from blood, sampled between weeks 49 and 50, from a patient treated with tofacitinib. These TCRs come from a human donor with alopecia areata. CDR3s include the opening cysteine and the closing phenylalanine or tryptophan. D genes are given only for firm matches. The size entry is marked missing in some rows and otherwise reads once, few, many or a size class.

d_gene	v_gene	j_gene	abundance	CDR3aa	CDR3nt
.	TRBV29-1	TRBJ1-5	few	CSVDSGGNQPQHF	TGCAGCGTTGACAGCGGCGGCAATCAGCCCCAGCATTTT
.	TRBV7-2	TRBJ2-7	once	CASSADGPYEQYF	TGTGCCAGCAGCGCTGACGGGCCCTACGAGCAGTACTTC
.	TRBV29-1	TRBJ1-1	.	CSVEVRGQRDTEAFF	TGCAGCGTTGAGGTCCGCGGACAGAGAGACACTGAAGCTTTCTTT
.	TRBV6-5	TRBJ2-6	.	CASSVPGANVLTF	TGTGCCAGCAGTGTCCCCGGGGCCAACGTCCTGACTTTC
TRBD1	TRBV5-1	TRBJ2-2	.	CASGRTGDTGELFF	TGCGCCAGCGGACGGACAGGGGACACCGGGGAGCTGTTTTTT
.	TRBV29-1	TRBJ2-1	.	CSVQKAYNEQFF	TGCAGCGTCCAAAAGGCCTACAATGAGCAGTTCTTC
.	TRBV5-1	TRBJ2-1	few	CASSFERNEQFF	TGCGCCAGCAGCTTTGAGAGGAATGAGCAGTTCTTC
TRBD1	TRBV27	TRBJ2-7	.	CASRAVDRGSYEQYF	TGTGCCAGCAGGGCCGTGGACAGGGGCTCCTACGAGCAGTACTTC
.	TRBV15	TRBJ2-7	once	CATSREEVASYEQYF	TGTGCCACCAGCAGAGAGGAGGTGGCCTCCTACGAGCAGTACTTC
TRBD2	TRBV29-1	TRBJ2-1	few	CSVERGGNEQFF	TGCAGCGTTGAAAGGGGAGGGAATGAGCAGTTCTTC
.	TRBV5-1	TRBJ2-5	few	CASSGFGGPGETQYF	TGCGCCAGCAGCGGCTTCGGAGGGCCGGGGGAGACCCAGTACTTC
.	TRBV10-2	TRBJ2-5	once	CASSEGGTQYF	TGCGCCAGCAGTGAAGGGGGGACCCAGTACTTC
.	TRBV7-2	TRBJ2-7	.	CASSWDISYEQYF	TGTGCCAGCAGCTGGGACATATCCTACGAGCAGTACTTC
TRBD1	TRBV28	TRBJ2-3	.	CASLHIGQGSTDTQYF	TGTGCCAGCCTTCATATCGGACAGGGCAGCACAGATACGCAGTATTTT
.	TRBV14	TRBJ1-2	few	CASTRGGNYGYTF	TGTGCCAGCACCCGGGGCGGGAACTATGGCTACACCTTC
.	TRBV7-2	TRBJ1-1	few	CASSRAVGGTEAFF	TGTGCCAGCAGCCGGGCGGTGGGGGGCACTGAAGCTTTCTTT
.	TRBV6-6	TRBJ1-5	few	CASSYGPSNSNQPQHF	TGTGCCAGCAGTTATGGACCCTCGAATAGCAATCAGCCCCAGCATTTT
.	TRBV29-1	TRBJ2-5	few	CSVSTAQETQYF	TGCAGCGTTTCAACGGCCCAAGAGACCCAGTACTTC
TRBD1	TRBV6-5	TRBJ1-2	once	CASSYGGTGANYGYTF	TGTGCCAGCAGTTACGGGGGTACAGGGGCCAACTATGGCTACACCTTC
.	TRBV5-1	TRBJ1-3	few	CASSTTGQSSGNTIYF	TGCGCCAGCAGCACAACGGGACAATCCTCTGGAAACACCATATATTTT
.	TRBV4-3	TRBJ1-2	.	CASSQDGTLGYTF	TGCGCCAGCAGCCAAGATGGCACGTTAGGCTACACCTTC
TRBD1	TRBV29-1	TRBJ2-3	.	CSVDSGGKATDTQYF	TGCAGCGTTGACTCAGGGGGCAAGGCCACAGATACGCAGTATTTT
.	TRBV5-4	TRBJ1-2	.	CASSLKGTYGYTF	TGTGCCAGCAGCTTAAAGGGGACCTATGGCTACACCTTC
TRBD1	TRBV30	TRBJ1-1	.	CAWNHRGNTEAFF	TGTGCCTGGAATCACAGGGGGAACACTGAAGCTTTCTTT
.	TRBV30	TRBJ1-5	many	CAWSVQGNQPQHF	TGTGCCTGGAGTGTACAGGGAAATCAGCCCCAGCATTTT
.	TRBV5-1	TRBJ2-3	.	CASSLRGGGGDTQYF	TGCGCCAGCAGCTTGAGAGGTGGCGGTGGAGATACGCAGTATTTT
.	TRBV29-1	TRBJ2-4	.	CSAFAGLGNIQYF	TGCAGCGCCTTTGCGGGCTTGGGAAACATTCAGTACTTC
.	TRBV29-1	TRBJ2-3	few	CSVEVSVDTQYF	TGCAGCGTTGAGGTTTCAGTAGATACGCAGTATTTT
TRBD2	TRBV11-2	TRBJ2-1	.	CASSPRTSGYNEQFF	TGTGCCAGCAGCCCCCGGACTAGCGGCTACAATGAGCAGTTCTTC
.	TRBV29-1	TRBJ1-1	.	CSAIPGLRVTEAFF	TGCAGTGCAATCCCAGGGTTGAGGGTCACTGAAGCTTTCTTT
.	TRBV5-1	TRBJ1-1	.	CASRQDPVNTEAFF	TGCGCCAGCAGACAGGATCCGGTGAACACTGAAGCTTTCTTT
.	TRBV10-3	TRBJ1-5	.	CAISGGGSNQPQHF	TGTGCCATCAGTGGAGGGGGGAGCAATCAGCCCCAGCATTTT
.	TRBV5-1	TRBJ1-2	.	CASSPGEGYTF	TGCGCCAGCAGCCCCGGGGAGGGCTACACCTTC
.	TRBV6-5	TRBJ2-7	.	CASTIGTAGSYEQYF	TGTGCCAGCACTATCGGGACAGCGGGCTCCTACGAGCAGTACTTC
.	TRBV4-3	TRBJ2-7	.	CASSPRGSAYEQYF	TGCGCCAGCAGCCCGAGAGGTTCGGCCTACGAGCAGTACTTC
.	TRBV4-3	TRBJ2-5	few	CASSQGWGKLETQYF	TGCGCCAGCAGCCAAGGCTGGGGTAAACTGGAGACCCAGTACTTC
.	TRBV4-1	TRBJ1-2	few	CASSQSGLYGYTF	TGCGCCAGCAGCCAGTCCGGACTCTATGGCTACACCTTC
.	TRBV29-1	TRBJ2-7	.	CSVADRTYEQYF	TGCAGCGTTGCGGACAGAACCTACGAGCAGTACTTC
.	TRBV29-1	TRBJ1-1	.	CSVVRVLNTEAFF	TGCAGCGTTGTTAGGGTCCTGAACACTGAAGCTTTCTTT
.	TRBV20-1	TRBJ1-2	.	CSASEAGGYTF	TGCAGTGCTTCAGAGGCAGGTGGCTACACCTTC
TRBD1	TRBV2	TRBJ2-5	once	CASSPDRVETQYF	TGTGCCAGCAGCCCAGACAGGGTAGAGACCCAGTACTTC
.	TRBV30	TRBJ1-2	.	CAWNRDPYGYTF	TGTGCCTGGAACCGGGATCCCTATGGCTACACCTTC
.	TRBV19	TRBJ2-7	.	CASRVGHQPSYEQYF	TGTGCCAGTAGGGTGGGACACCAGCCCTCCTACGAGCAGTACTTC
.	TRBV30	TRBJ2-2	once	CAWSVGPGLWGELFF	TGTGCCTGGAGTGTTGGCCCAGGGCTTTGGGGGGAGCTGTTTTTT
TRBD1	TRBV19	TRBJ1-5	few	CASNAIETGRPQHF	TGTGCCAGTAACGCGATAGAGACAGGGAGGCCCCAGCATTTT
.	TRBV27	TRBJ2-2	.	CASSFPPGGGGGGELFF	TGTGCCAGCAGTTTTCCACCCGGAGGCGGGGGCGGCGGGGAGCTGTTTTTT
.	TRBV7-2	TRBJ2-5	.	CASSLASEVSTQYF	TGTGCCAGCAGCTTAGCCTCAGAGGTTTCGACCCAGTACTTC
.	TRBV29-1	TRBJ1-2	.	CSVSAGTSGVGGYTF	TGCAGCGTTTCAGCGGGGACCTCCGGCGTCGGTGGCTACACCTTC
.	TRBV29-1	TRBJ2-7	.	CSAFDGSYEQYF	TGCAGCGCTTTTGACGGCTCCTACGAGCAGTACTTC
.	TRBV15	TRBJ2-5	.	CATSRAGIEETQYF	TGTGCCACCAGCAGAGCGGGGATCGAAGAGACCCAGTACTTC
.	TRBV9	TRBJ2-4	.	CASSVEAETIQYF	TGTGCCAGCAGCGTAGAAGCAGAGACCATTCAGTACTTC
.	TRBV6-1	TRBJ2-7	.	CASSEAVNEQYF	TGTGCCAGCAGTGAGGCGGTCAACGAGCAGTACTTC
TRBD2	TRBV29-1	TRBJ2-3	few	CSVAGTITDTQYF	TGCAGCGTTGCCGGGACTATCACAGATACGCAGTATTTT